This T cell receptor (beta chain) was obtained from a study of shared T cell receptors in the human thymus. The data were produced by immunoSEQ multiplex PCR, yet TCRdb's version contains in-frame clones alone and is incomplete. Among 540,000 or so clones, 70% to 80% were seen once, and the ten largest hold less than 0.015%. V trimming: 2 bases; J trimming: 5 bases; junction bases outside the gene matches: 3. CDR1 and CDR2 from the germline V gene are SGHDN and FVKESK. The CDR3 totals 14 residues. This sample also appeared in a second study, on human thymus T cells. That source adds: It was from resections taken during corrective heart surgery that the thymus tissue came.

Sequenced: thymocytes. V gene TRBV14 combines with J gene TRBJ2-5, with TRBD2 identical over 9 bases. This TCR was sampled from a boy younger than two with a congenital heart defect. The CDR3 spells CASSQRTSEETQYF. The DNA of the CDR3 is TGTGCCAGCAGCCAAAGGACTAGCGAGGAGACCCAGTACTTC.